These 9 T cell receptor beta chains were all obtained from the same sample, sequenced in a study of Graves' ophthalmopathy and Graves' hyperthyroidism. RNA transcripts yielded amplified TCR beta CDR3 regions. HTBI-primed RT-PCR formed the first round, and a multiplex PCR formed the second. MiXCR, run by TCRdb on the multiplex PCR reads, gives a single entry per CDR3 protein. The sample includes 200,000 to 250,000 distinct CDR3 sequences, about 46% of them seen just once. Sequencing used peripheral blood. The receptors here all came from an adult man with Graves' ophthalmopathy.

The chain links TRBV9 to TRBJ2-7; weak D call: TRBD2 (6 bases). Germline V CDR1 and CDR2: SGDLS, YYNGEE. V was cut by 4 bases and J by 6 bases, with 14 bases left in between. The CDR3 totals 13 residues. The CDR3 DNA reads as TGTGCCAGCAGCCCCGAACGGGGGATCGAGCAGTACTTC. This encodes CASSPERGIEQYF.

The gene calls are TRBV2 and TRBJ1-5; the D gene is possibly TRBD1 (5 bases). The germline CDR1 and CDR2 sequences are SNHLY and FYNNEI. This CDR3 comprises 15 residues. V was pared by 6 bases and J by 1 base, with 13 bases between. The chain's CDR3 is CASRPREGSNQPQHF. For the CDR3, the DNA is TGTGCCAGCAGACCTAGGGAGGGGAGCAATCAGCCCCAGCATTTT.

The CDR3 DNA sequence: TGTGCCAGCAGCTGCGCGGGGGCGCGGGGCCGTGTAGAGACCCAGTACTTC. Protein sequence: CASSCAGARGRVETQYF. The gene calls are TRBV5-6 and TRBJ2-5; possibly TRBD2 for D (7 bases). V lost 3 bases to trimming and J lost 4 bases, with 22 bases between them. There are 17 residues in the CDR3. CDR1 and CDR2 (germline): SGHDT, YYEEEE.

V and J are TRBV19 and TRBJ2-2; TRBD2 aligns across 10 bases. The CDR3 totals 15 residues. Germline V lookup: CDR1 LNHDA, CDR2 SQIVND (reference sequence). V lost 3 bases to trimming and J lost 6 bases; unmatched junction nucleotides: 4. CDR3 loop: CASSILGTSAGELFF. CDR3 sequence (DNA): TGTGCCAGTAGTATTTTGGGGACTAGCGCCGGGGAGCTGTTTTTT.

The CDR3 nucleotides read TGCAGTGCTAGAGTGTTTCGGGAGAGATCCTACGAGCAGTACTTC. This encodes CSARVFRERSYEQYF. This rearrangement joins TRBV20-1 to TRBJ2-7; maybe TRBD2 (6 bases). The germline V and J ends were trimmed by 1 base and 1 base, with 14 bases remaining between them. The CDR3 spans 15 residues. The germline gives CDR1 DFQATT, CDR2 SNEGSKA (reference sequence).

This chain uses TRBV20-1 with TRBJ2-5, with a tentative D call TRBD1 (6 bases). Germline CDR1 reads DFQATT; CDR2 reads SNEGSKA (reference sequence). With 5 bases removed from V and 5 bases from J, the gap between germline ends came to 9 bases. The CDR3 is made up of 11 amino acids. CDR3 amino acids: CSAFRGETQYF. The CDR3 region has the DNA TGCAGTGCTTTTAGGGGGGAGACCCAGTACTTC.

This chain uses TRBV6-6 with TRBJ1-4; D may be TRBD1 (6 bases). From germline, CDR1 is MNHNY and CDR2 SVGAGI (reference sequence). The V end lost 2 bases, the J end lost 5 bases, and 9 bases lay between the germline ends. This CDR3 contains 14 residues. The DNA for the CDR3 is TGTGCCAGCAGTTACGACGGACAGAATGAAAAACTGTTTTTT. Translated, it gives CASSYDGQNEKLFF.

At least ten counts were recorded for this clonotype. The genes are TRBV7-2 and TRBJ1-2, with D possibly matching TRBD1 (5 bases). CDR3 length: 13 amino acids. The germline V and J ends were trimmed by 5 bases and 1 base, with 8 bases remaining between them. CDR1 and CDR2 from the germline V gene are SGHTA and FQGNSA. CDR3 sequence: CASSPQGNYGYTF. The CDR3 nucleotides are TGTGCCAGCAGCCCGCAGGGTAACTATGGCTACACCTTC.

This sequence joins TRBV24-1 and TRBJ1-1; D gene unclear. Per the germline V gene, CDR1 is KGHDR and CDR2 is SFDVKD. Trimming stripped 3 bases from V and 2 bases from J, with 9 bases between. This CDR3 has 14 amino acids. The CDR3 DNA sequence: TGTGCCACCAGTGATCACGACGGCAACACTGAAGCTTTCTTT. It codes for CATSDHDGNTEAFF.